This T cell receptor (beta chain) originates from a study of cytomegalovirus exposure and HLA in healthy donors. Study findings and constraints: The authors excluded some V segments, including TRBV6-2 and TRBV6-3, as indistinguishable. The classifier reportedly diagnosed cytomegalovirus status with high specificity and sensitivity. In a later analysis, TCR association rates varied by HLA locus: DRB1 most, HLA-C fewest. Previous analysis showed most TCR beta V segments were productive about 87% or about 30% of the time.

Germline V gene sequence: CDR1 MNHNS, CDR2 SASEGT. Trimming removed 2 bases at V and 11 bases at J, with 19 bases between. This CDR3 contains 15 residues. As for this clone: Its target is unknown.

The PCR had 60 Vbeta and 13 Jbeta primers. Some clones are missing from TCRdb's copy, which holds only in-frame ones; the method was immunoSEQ multiplex PCR. The sample has 200,000 to 250,000 clones; roughly 82% are singletons. Sequencing input: PBMCs. The sequence derives from a woman in her forties in good health and CMV-seropositive. V and J are TRBV6-1 and TRBJ1-5; D remains ambiguous. The DNA for the CDR3 is TGTGCCAGCAGTGAATTTATCCAGGCCTTCTCGTCCCAGCATTTT. Protein sequence: CASSEFIQAFSSQHF.